These 20 T cell receptor beta chains were all obtained from the same sample, sequenced in a study of vaccination effects on CD4 cells after COVID-19. With the ViraFEST assay, the study expanded antigen-specific CD4+ T cells using viral peptide pools, then sequenced them. Cultured cells yielded isolated CD4+ T cells after 10 days. Having tested negative for nucleocapsid antibodies, the vaccine recipients showed no prior SARS-CoV-2 infection. Their recognized antigens are unknown. Assay used: immunoSEQ multiplex PCR; TCRdb lists only in-frame clones, some missing. The sample shows about 22,000 clones, around 72% of them seen only once. Sequenced material: CD4+ T cells from PBMCs cultured with HCoV-NL63 spike peptides, taken before COVID-19 vaccination. Receptors originate from a human donor who received a COVID-19 vaccine.

The chain recombines TRBV5-1 with TRBJ1-2; 8 positions match TRBD1. This CDR3 has 14 amino acids. Germline V gene data show CDR1 as SGHRS and CDR2 as YFSETQ. Trimming at V came to 3 bases and at J to 3 bases, leaving 4 bases not matched to a gene. The CDR3 loop is CASSSSTGDYGYTF. CDR3 DNA: TGCGCCAGCAGCTCTTCGACAGGGGACTATGGCTACACCTTC.

The V gene is TRBV6-5, the J gene TRBJ1-5; the D gene is possibly TRBD1 (6 bases). Looked up from germline, CDR1 is MNHEY and CDR2 is SVGAGI. Trimming shortened V by 5 bases and J by 5 bases, and 16 bases separated the two germline ends. The CDR3 has 15 amino acids. The DNA of the CDR3 is TGTGCCAGCAGTCCCAGCCAGGGGAGATATCAGCCCCAGCATTTT. Amino acids: CASSPSQGRYQPQHF.

The V gene is TRBV13, the J gene TRBJ1-2, with TRBD1 matching 8 bases. The germline V gene has CDR1 PRHDT and CDR2 FYEKMQ (reference sequence). CDR3 length: 14 residues. Trimming removed 5 bases from V and 3 bases from J; junction bases left unmatched: 5. CDR3 bases: TGTGCCAGCAGCACTCTGGACAGGGACTATGGCTACACCTTC. Amino acid sequence: CASSTLDRDYGYTF.

The chain combines TRBV19 with TRBJ2-7; 9 nucleotides agree with TRBD1. CDR1 is LNHDA, CDR2 SQIVND, per germline (reference sequence). The J segment lost 9 bases and the V segment lost 10 bases, leaving 13 bases of the junction unmatched. CDR3 length: 13 residues. The CDR3 bases are TGTGCCACCACCGGACAGGGGAGTCAGGGGCAGTACTTC. It is translated as CATTGQGSQGQYF.

This rearrangement joins TRBV28 to TRBJ1-5; a weak D match, TRBD1 (5 bases). Germline V gene lookup returns CDR1 MDHEN and CDR2 SYDVKM. V lost 5 bases and J lost 2, with 16 bases in between. The CDR3 is 16 amino acids. The CDR3 region has the DNA TGTGCCAGCAGTCAGGGTCCGGGACGCGGCAATCAGCCCCAGCATTTT. This codes for CASSQGPGRGNQPQHF.

The rearrangement links TRBV11-1 to TRBJ2-5; D remains ambiguous. Germline assignment: CDR1 SGHAT and CDR2 FQDESV (reference sequence). The CDR3 consists of 11 residues. The ends were cut back, 3 bases at V and 4 bases at J, with 3 bases in the middle. The CDR3 sequence is CASSLGETQYF. CDR3 sequence (DNA): TGTGCCAGCAGCTTGGGAGAGACCCAGTACTTC.

V usage is TRBV6-9 and J usage is TRBJ1-2; unclear D gene. Germline assignment: CDR1 MNHGY and CDR2 SVAAGI. Trimming took 5 bases from V and 5 from J, leaving 6 bases between them. This CDR3 is built from 11 residues. The CDR3 sequence is CASSPKYGYTF. Written as DNA, the CDR3 is TGTGCCAGCAGTCCGAAGTATGGCTACACCTTC.

V usage is TRBV6-5 and J usage is TRBJ1-1; 10 nucleotides match TRBD1. This CDR3 contains 12 residues. In germline, CDR1 is MNHEY, CDR2 SVGAGI. The ends lost 11 bases at V and 3 bases at J; junction bases unmatched: 3. The CDR3 loop reads CACGTGDTEAFF. The DNA for the CDR3 is TGTGCCTGCGGGACAGGGGACACTGAAGCTTTCTTT.

The chain carries TRBV6-5 and TRBJ2-1; tentatively, D is TRBD2 (7 bases). CDR3 length: 13 amino acids. Trimming took off 6 bases at V and 8 bases at J, with 14 bases between the two ends. CDR1 is MNHEY, CDR2 SVGAGI, per germline. Written as DNA, the CDR3 is TGTGCCAGCAGGGACGGGGGGCGCGATGAGCAGTTCTTC. This encodes CASRDGGRDEQFF.

The V call is TRBV7-9, the J call TRBJ1-1; tentatively, D is TRBD1 (6 bases). V gave up 1 base and J gave up 7 bases, with 13 bases separating them. Germline V gene lookup returns CDR1 SEHNR and CDR2 FQNEAQ (reference sequence). CDR3 size: 14 residues. CDR3 protein: CASSLDAGVLEAFF. In nucleotides, the CDR3 is TGTGCCAGCAGCTTAGATGCAGGGGTCCTTGAAGCTTTCTTT. The full variable domain, rest sourced from reference TRBV7-9 and TRBJ1-1, is DTGVSQNPRHKITKRGQNVTFRCDPISEHNRLYWYRQTLGQGPEFLTYFQNEAQLEKSRLLSDRFSAERPKGSFSTLEIQRTEQGDSAMYLCASSLDAGVLEAFFGQGTRLTVV.

This clone came up once. V is TRBV3-1 (or the pseudogene TRBV3-2) and J is TRBJ2-3, with TRBD2 matching over 15 bases. V was pared by 3 bases and J by 5 bases, with 6 bases of the junction left unmatched. From germline, CDR1 is LGHDT and CDR2 YNNKEL (reference sequence). The CDR3 consists of 17 residues. CDR3 nucleotides: TGTGCCAGCAGCCAGACGGGGACTAGCGGGAGGCGAGATACGCAGTATTTT. As protein: CASSQTGTSGRRDTQYF.

The chain is built from TRBV3-1 (or the pseudogene TRBV3-2) and TRBJ2-5; tentative D call: TRBD2 (5 bases). The CDR3 consists of 14 residues. Germline V gives CDR1 LGHDT, CDR2 YNNKEL (reference sequence). V lost 1 base to trimming and J lost 3 bases, with 9 bases between them. The CDR3 spells CASSQAFGEETQYF. In nucleotides, the CDR3 is TGTGCCAGCAGCCAAGCGTTCGGGGAAGAGACCCAGTACTTC.

The V gene is TRBV5-1, the J gene TRBJ2-3, with a possible D match to TRBD2 (5 bases). From germline, CDR1 is SGHRS and CDR2 YFSETQ. This CDR3 is built from 15 residues. The V and J ends lost 3 bases and 4 bases respectively, with 15 bases between them. CDR3 residues: CASSWRPSSPDTQYF. The CDR3 region has the DNA TGCGCCAGCAGCTGGAGGCCTAGTAGTCCAGATACGCAGTATTTT.

A few counts support this clone. The V and J genes are TRBV19 and TRBJ2-2; a weak D match, TRBD2 (5 bases). V was shortened by 1 base and J by 6 bases, with 9 bases between the two germline ends. The CDR3 extends over 14 amino acids. The germline V gene encodes CDR1 LNHDA and CDR2 SQIVND (reference sequence). Written as DNA, the CDR3 is TGTGCCAGTAGTATAGCGAGGGCACCCGGGGAGCTGTTTTTT. Amino acids: CASSIARAPGELFF.

The chain links TRBV5-6 to TRBJ2-1; D is unclear. Trimming removed 3 bases at V and 0 bases at J, with 13 bases between. CDR3 length equals 16 residues. Germline loops: CDR1 SGHDT, CDR2 YYEEEE. The CDR3 sequence is CASSWGGLSSYNEQFF. CDR3 coding DNA: TGTGCCAGCAGCTGGGGTGGCTTGAGCTCCTACAATGAGCAGTTCTTC.

The gene calls are TRBV2 and TRBJ2-7; D is uncertain. This CDR3 has 14 residues. Trimming removed 7 bases at V and 6 bases at J, with 19 bases between. Germline V gene data show CDR1 as SNHLY and CDR2 as FYNNEI. DNA for the CDR3: TGTGCCAGCACACCCGGGTTTTCGGTTTCCGAGCAGTACTTC. It translates to CASTPGFSVSEQYF.

This clone has just a few counts. The chain is built from TRBV4-2 and TRBJ2-7; 10 bases map to TRBD2. The V gene's germline CDR1 is LGHNA and CDR2 YNFKEQ. The CDR3 covers 16 residues. V trimming: 2 bases; J trimming: 0 bases; junction bases outside the gene matches: 4. Written as DNA, the CDR3 is TGTGCCAGCAGCCAACAAAGCGGGGGGGACTCCTACGAGCAGTACTTC. This sequence encodes CASSQQSGGDSYEQYF.

The CDR3 reads CASNSGTPRYEQYF. The CDR3 bases are TGCGCCAGCAATTCCGGGACACCTCGCTACGAGCAGTACTTC. The rearrangement uses TRBV5-1 and TRBJ2-7; possibly TRBD1 for D (6 bases). The CDR3 sequence is 14 residues long. The V and J ends lost 6 bases and 3 bases respectively, with 16 bases between them. The germline V gene encodes CDR1 SGHRS and CDR2 YFSETQ.

The chain employs TRBV11-2 and TRBJ1-3, with D uncertain. This CDR3 is built from 13 residues. CDR1 and CDR2 (germline): SGHAT, FQNNGV. V was cut by 1 base and J by 0 bases, with 1 base left in between. CDR3 protein: CASSLGSGNTIYF. The CDR3 region has the DNA TGTGCCAGCAGCTTAGGCTCTGGAAACACCATATATTTT.

This clone was seen just once. The gene calls are TRBV4-1 and TRBJ2-3; D is unresolved. CDR3 size: 14 residues. Trimming left V 0 bases short and J 6 bases short, with 10 bases between. The V gene's germline CDR1 is MGHRA and CDR2 YSYEKL. CDR3 nucleotide sequence: TGCGCCAGCAGCCAAGAGCGGACCCCGGATACGCAGTATTTT. It encodes CASSQERTPDTQYF.